This T cell receptor (beta chain) is drawn from a study of cytomegalovirus exposure and HLA in healthy donors. Overall study: The same platform used for the approximately 670 first-cohort repertoires was also used for the 90 to 150 validation repertoires, as a later analysis reported.

Study conclusions and caveats: The investigators catalogued 164 TCR beta chains as cytomegalovirus-associated. Many donors carried some public TCRs, although rarity characterized most TCR sequences.

Concerning this clone: Its antigen remains unknown.

Germline CDR1 and CDR2: SGHAT and FQNNGV. V was clipped by 5 bases and J by 1 base, with 14 bases between them. The CDR3 spans 15 residues. The method was immunoSEQ multiplex PCR; TCRdb's version includes in-frame clones alone and lacks a portion of them. The sample has over 110,000 clones, approximately 86% seen once. Input material: PBMCs. This receptor was obtained from a young man in good health and CMV-seropositive. This chain uses TRBV11-2 with TRBJ1-1; D not resolved. CDR3 DNA sequence: TGTGCCAGCAGCCCAATGAGAGGTAGGAACACTGAAGCTTTCTTT. This gives the protein CASSPMRGRNTEAFF.